This TCR beta chain originates from a study of T cell repertoires in cytomegalovirus infection. The wider study: CMV infection and matching HLA type were both indicated by public TCR beta signatures.

The study's findings and limits: Summed public TCR beta family frequency identified CMV carriers bearing the relevant HLA. HLA-C-restricted CMV clonotypes gave the most frequent clonotype in two of eight donors.

This clonotype appeared a few times. The target antigen is unknown. V was pared by 5 bases and J by 7 bases, with 11 bases of the junction left unmatched. CDR1 is MNHNY and CDR2 is SVGAGI in the germline V gene (reference sequence). CDR3 size: 16 residues. TCRdb used MiXCR to reprocess the reads, holding one entry per CDR3 protein. The data hold about 530,000 distinct CDR3 sequences, with roughly 29% observed a single time. The receptor's source is a human donor in good health (CMV status not recorded). Some clones in this sample may be carry-over from other donors' samples. Sequencing was performed on PBMCs. The chain joins TRBV6-6 to TRBJ2-1; 10 nucleotides match TRBD2. The CDR3 DNA reads as TGTGCCAGCAGTCAGACCCGACTAGCGGGTAGGAATGAGCAGTTCTTC. Translating it yields CASSQTRLAGRNEQFF.